These 20 T cell receptor beta chains were sequenced from one sample in a study of shared clonotypes between healthy human individuals. Generated by immunoSEQ multiplex PCR, the TCRdb table keeps only in-frame clones and is missing some. The table includes 2 million to 3 million clones, over 85% detected once. Source material: naive CD4+ T cells sorted from blood. The subset: CD45RA+ positively selected. The receptors were gathered from a man younger than 35 in good health.

This chain uses TRBV9 with TRBJ2-3, with 7 bases identical to TRBD2. This CDR3 region has 15 residues. Germline CDR1 and CDR2: SGDLS and YYNGEE. Trimming removed 0 bases from V and 1 base from J; junction bases left unmatched: 2. CDR3 in amino acids: CASSVDAGGTDTQYF. The CDR3 DNA is TGTGCCAGCAGCGTAGATGCGGGGGGCACAGATACGCAGTATTTT.

This chain joins TRBV5-5 and TRBJ1-5; the D gene is possibly TRBD1 (5 bases). With 4 bases removed from V and 3 bases from J, the gap between germline ends came to 14 bases. Germline V CDR1 and CDR2: SGHKS, YYEKEE (reference sequence). This CDR3 has 15 amino acids. The CDR3 sequence is CASSPTGGANQPQHF. CDR3 DNA: TGTGCCAGCAGCCCAACGGGAGGGGCCAATCAGCCCCAGCATTTT.

This clone was seen once. The J gene is TRBJ1-2, the V gene TRBV28; D gene ambiguous. V lost 6 bases to trimming and J lost 6 bases, with 11 bases between them. CDR3 size: 12 residues. The germline V gene has CDR1 MDHEN and CDR2 SYDVKM. CDR3 in DNA: TGTGCCAGCAGCCTAGCCGGGGATGGCTACACCTTC. Amino acids: CASSLAGDGYTF.

The genes are TRBV6-1 and TRBJ1-6; no clear D. This CDR3 spans 13 amino acids. Trimming removed 6 bases at V and 10 bases at J, with 13 bases between. CDR1 MNHNS and CDR2 SASEGT come from the germline V gene. CDR3 DNA sequence: TGTGCCAGCAGATCCAGCGGGGTCTCACCCCTCCACTTT. This translates into CASRSSGVSPLHF.

The V gene is TRBV18, the J gene TRBJ1-1; no reliable D call. This CDR3 is 15 amino acids long. CDR1 is KGHSH, CDR2 LQKENI, per germline. The ends were cut back, 2 bases at V and 1 base at J, with 11 bases in the middle. The CDR3 is CASSPGQVGNTEAFF. The CDR3 DNA sequence: TGTGCCAGCTCACCAGGCCAGGTGGGGAACACTGAAGCTTTCTTT.

This rearrangement joins TRBV27 to TRBJ2-4; 7 bases line up with TRBD1. Germline V gene lookup returns CDR1 MNHEY and CDR2 SMNVEV (reference sequence). The CDR3 has 16 amino acids. V shed 3 bases, J shed 1 base, and the junction held 6 bases outside the gene matches. The CDR3 nucleotides are TGTGCCAGCAGTTTCGACAGGGTATCGGCCAAAAACATTCAGTACTTC. Translated: CASSFDRVSAKNIQYF.

This clone was found once. A much bigger clone sits one base away, suggesting this may be a read error. Other DNA sequences in the sample encode the same CDR3. V usage is TRBV5-1 and J usage is TRBJ2-7; 7 nucleotides agree with TRBD1. This CDR3 region has 12 residues. The trim removed 4 bases at V and 3 bases at J, leaving 1 base unmatched. Germline CDR1 reads SGHRS; CDR2 reads YFSETQ. CDR3 DNA sequence: TGCGCCAGCAGCGGGGACAGCTACGAGCAGTACTTC. Encoded protein: CASSGDSYEQYF. The full variable domain, its missing parts supplied by reference TRBV5-1 and TRBJ2-7, is KAGVTQTPRYLIKTRGQQVTLSCSPISGHRSVSWYQQTPGQGLQFLFEYFSETQRNKGNFPGRFSGRQFSNSRSEMNVSTLELGDSALYLCASSGDSYEQYFGPGTRLTVT.

The chain recombines TRBV28 with TRBJ2-5; TRBD1 aligns across 9 bases. CDR3 length: 15 residues. Trimming cost V 2 bases and J 1 base; bases outside gene matches: 2. CDR1 is MDHEN and CDR2 is SYDVKM in the germline V gene. This chain's CDR3 is CASSLRDRAQETQYF. In DNA, the CDR3 is TGTGCCAGCAGTTTACGGGACAGGGCCCAAGAGACCCAGTACTTC.

This clone was observed once. V usage is TRBV4-1 and J usage is TRBJ2-7; 11 bases match TRBD2. The CDR3 has 15 residues. Losses at the gene ends were 2 bases for V and 3 bases for J; bases not matched to a gene: 3. In germline, CDR1 is MGHRA, CDR2 YSYEKL. The CDR3 here is CASSQTSGSGYEQYF. DNA of the CDR3: TGCGCCAGCAGCCAAACTAGCGGGAGTGGCTACGAGCAGTACTTC.

The chain joins TRBV14 to TRBJ2-2; TRBD1 matches 8 bases. Germline values: CDR1 SGHDN, CDR2 FVKESK. Trimming took 3 bases from V and 5 from J; bases not matched to a gene: 5. The CDR3 length is 15 residues. The CDR3 loop reads CASSQSGGLTGELFF. CDR3 DNA sequence: TGTGCCAGCAGCCAGTCAGGGGGCCTGACCGGGGAGCTGTTTTTT.

J is TRBJ2-4 and V is TRBV20-1; no firm D call. Germline assignment: CDR1 DFQATT and CDR2 SNEGSKA (reference sequence). The CDR3 contains 11 residues. V lost 7 bases and J 10 bases, leaving 14 bases between the germline ends. The CDR3 DNA is TGCAGTGGTCCTATGATGGGGATTCAGTACTTC. Protein product: CSGPMMGIQYF.

V usage is TRBV19 and J usage is TRBJ1-2; D is unresolved. The CDR3 totals 13 residues. V lost 5 bases and J 2 bases, leaving 9 bases between the germline ends. Germline values: CDR1 LNHDA, CDR2 SQIVND (reference sequence). CDR3 DNA sequence: TGTGCCAGTAGTTCCACAGTCAACTATGGCTACACCTTC. Translated, it gives CASSSTVNYGYTF.

The chain employs TRBV18 and TRBJ1-1; D is unresolved. Trimming took off 4 bases at V and 3 bases at J, with 12 bases between the two ends. Looked up from germline, CDR1 is KGHSH and CDR2 is LQKENI. This CDR3 has 14 residues. The CDR3 spells CASSRKGRDTEAFF. The CDR3 region has the DNA TGTGCCAGCTCACGGAAGGGTCGGGACACTGAAGCTTTCTTT.

The chain uses TRBV18 and TRBJ2-5, with D unresolved. Per the germline V gene, CDR1 is KGHSH and CDR2 is LQKENI. This CDR3 is built from 14 residues. V was shortened by 1 base and J by 2 bases, with 8 bases between the two germline ends. As DNA, the CDR3 is TGTGCCAGCTCACCACTTCCAGCTCAAGAGACCCAGTACTTC. Amino acids: CASSPLPAQETQYF.

The genes are TRBV4-3 and TRBJ1-6, with 9 bases lining up with TRBD1. Germline V gene sequence: CDR1 LGHNA, CDR2 YSLEER. The CDR3 runs 16 residues. The V and J ends lost 4 bases and 5 bases, in that order; junction bases with no gene match: 6. Here the CDR3 reads CASSRLRDRDNSPLHF. CDR3 nucleotide sequence: TGCGCCAGCAGCCGTCTCCGGGACAGGGATAATTCACCCCTCCACTTT.

The chain joins TRBV19 to TRBJ1-2; D is perhaps TRBD1 (6 bases). Germline CDR1 is LNHDA and CDR2 is SQIVND (reference sequence). V lost 6 bases and J 3 bases, leaving 14 bases between the germline ends. The CDR3 length is 14 residues. The CDR3 DNA sequence: TGTGCCAGTAGAAAAGGGGGGGTTGACTATGGCTACACCTTC. Encoded protein: CASRKGGVDYGYTF.

This chain uses TRBV10-3 with TRBJ1-3; 7 bases are shared with TRBD1. The CDR3 sequence is 13 residues long. Germline V gene sequence: CDR1 ENHRY, CDR2 SYGVKD. The V segment lost 8 bases and the J segment 4 bases; nucleotides outside the gene matches: 5. The CDR3 sequence is CAIGDRGGNTIYF. The DNA for the CDR3 is TGTGCCATCGGGGACAGAGGGGGAAACACCATATATTTT.

This chain joins TRBV6-6 and TRBJ2-7, with D maybe TRBD2 (6 bases). Per the germline V gene, CDR1 is MNHNY and CDR2 is SVGAGI (reference sequence). This CDR3 is built from 14 residues. The V end lost 6 bases, the J end lost 3 bases, and 15 bases lay between the germline ends. This CDR3 reads CASRPRVEGYEQYF. CDR3 coding DNA: TGTGCCAGCAGGCCTCGGGTGGAGGGCTACGAGCAGTACTTC.

The V gene is TRBV5-4, the J gene TRBJ1-2; 8 nucleotides agree with TRBD1. This CDR3 region has 14 residues. Germline V gives CDR1 SGHNT, CDR2 YYREEE (reference sequence). V lost 6 bases and J lost 4; bases outside the gene matches: 8. The CDR3 loop reads CASTQGQALYGYTF. The DNA for the CDR3 is TGTGCCAGCACCCAGGGACAGGCTCTCTATGGCTACACCTTC.

The chain links TRBV5-6 to TRBJ2-1; D gene unclear. The V end lost 6 bases, the J end lost 2 bases, and 18 bases lay between the germline ends. Germline V CDR1 and CDR2: SGHDT, YYEEEE. The CDR3 is made up of 16 amino acids. CDR3 in DNA: TGTGCCAGCACCATCATTTCGGGTCGCCCCTACAATGAGCAGTTCTTC. Translated, it gives CASTIISGRPYNEQFF.